The entry below describes one TCR beta chain. Its antigen remains unidentified. No much larger clone exists at a distance of one base, and base qualities are not known. The data belong to a study of blood T cell repertoires in COVID-19 (dated by TCRdb to 2018 to 2021). About the investigation overall: Samples from collaborators originated in the United States, Italy and Spain and spanned both the acute and convalescent phases of COVID-19. The dataset comprised deeply sampled blood TCRbeta repertoires from subjects exposed to, actively infected with, or recovered from COVID-19. HLA class I and class II types, where available, came from metadata supplied by the sample provider rather than from assay-based typing. A de-identified subject ID, COVID-19 status, age in years and sex were almost always included in the sample metadata. The repertoires were released in a freely available public database meant as a resource for research on the immune response to SARS-CoV-2. The prospective study material was composed of cDNA or gDNA derived from T cells, B-cell-depleted T cells, or PBMCs. The samples were drawn from the first 160 participants of the ongoing ImmuneRACE study and from more than 1,000 subjects provided by 6 global collaborators. Study-wide conclusions, independent of this receptor: The amount of clinical and demographic metadata varied by source and participant and was provided uncurated.

One collaborating source in Seattle enrolled patients during active infection and followed them longitudinally through the course of disease. Whole blood was collected in K2EDTA tubes by collaborating institutions according to the institutions' own protocols. For TCRbeta analysis, collaborators shipped samples in one of three forms: frozen whole blood, isolated PBMCs, or DNA extracted from either of those sample types. TCRbeta CDR3 regions were amplified from genomic DNA by means of the immunoSEQ Assay, a bias-controlled multiplex PCR. In the source study's methods: Within the assay, amplification of reference gene primers was used to estimate how many nucleated cells each sample contained. To quantify the absolute abundance of each unique TCRbeta CDR3 rearrangement, sequence reads were collapsed and filtered. For each sample, productive Simpson clonality was calculated as the square root of Simpson's diversity index across productive rearrangements. What TCRdb holds here is the immuneACCESS table cut down to in-frame rearrangements. Part of the clones is not present; checked against another copy, under half of the missing clones reflect an unresolved V gene, and the others are unexplained. From that table come the V and J calls and clone size; the DNA was used to work out D and trimming. In all, the sample holds approximately 140,000 clones, and roughly nine tenths of those were seen once. 2.5% of the sample is in the top ten clones.

CDR1 and CDR2 are drawn from the germline V gene: SGHRS, YFSETQ. The cysteine opens and the phenylalanine closes a CDR3 of 16 amino acids. Only the CDR3 DNA stays, 48 bases, in frame from base 1. Trimming takes 0 bases from V and 1 base from J, and the germline ends sit 10 bases apart. This clonotype was obtained from a human donor with COVID-19, enrolled during active disease. The donor label of this sample is uncertain. The chain employs TRBV5-1 and TRBJ2-2; a tentative D call is TRBD2 (5 bases match). Material for sequencing was peripheral blood. This receptor has the CDR3 CASSLAGLMNTGELFF. The sequenced DNA: TGCGCCAGCAGCTTGGCCGGACTCATGAACACCGGGGAGCTGTTTTTT.